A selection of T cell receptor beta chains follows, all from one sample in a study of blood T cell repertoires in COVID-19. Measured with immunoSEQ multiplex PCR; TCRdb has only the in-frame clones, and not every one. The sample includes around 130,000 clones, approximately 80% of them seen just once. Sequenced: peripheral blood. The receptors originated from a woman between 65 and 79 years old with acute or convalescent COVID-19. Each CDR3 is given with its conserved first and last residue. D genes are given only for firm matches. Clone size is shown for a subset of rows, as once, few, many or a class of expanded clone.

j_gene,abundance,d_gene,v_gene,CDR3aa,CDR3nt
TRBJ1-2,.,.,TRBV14,CASSSFGHTAGYGYTF,TGTGCCAGCAGCTCCTTTGGCCATACGGCGGGGTATGGCTACACCTTC
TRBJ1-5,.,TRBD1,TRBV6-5,CASRQGDQPQHF,TGTGCCAGTCGACAGGGTGATCAGCCCCAGCATTTT
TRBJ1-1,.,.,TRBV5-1,CASHEETTEAFF,TGCGCCAGCCACGAGGAGACCACTGAAGCTTTCTTT
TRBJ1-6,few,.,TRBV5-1,CASSLSGRAAYNSPLHF,TGCGCCAGCAGCTTGTCCGGCAGGGCAGCTTATAATTCACCCCTCCACTTT
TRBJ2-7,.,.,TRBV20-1,CSVLTSYEQYF,TGCAGTGTCCTGACTTCCTACGAGCAGTACTTC
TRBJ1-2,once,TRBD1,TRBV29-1,CSVRTGYGYTF,TGCAGCGTACGGACAGGCTATGGCTACACCTTC
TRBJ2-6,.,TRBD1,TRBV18,CASSSGAGTGVYGANVLTF,TGTGCCAGCTCTTCCGGGGCCGGGACAGGGGTTTATGGGGCCAACGTCCTGACTTTC
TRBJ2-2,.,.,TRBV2,CASNPGDVSGELFF,TGTGCCAGCAACCCGGGGGACGTATCCGGGGAGCTGTTTTTT
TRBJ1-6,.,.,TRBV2,CASSEQGSRNSPLHF,TGTGCCAGCAGTGAACAGGGATCGCGAAATTCACCCCTCCACTTT
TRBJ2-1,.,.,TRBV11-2,CASSSLRSYGEQFF,TGTGCCAGCAGCTCCCTTAGGAGTTACGGTGAGCAGTTCTTC
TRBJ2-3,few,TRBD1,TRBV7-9,CASSSGQGPSADTQYF,TGTGCCAGCAGCTCCGGACAGGGGCCCAGCGCAGATACGCAGTATTTT
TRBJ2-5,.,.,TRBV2,CASIPDRTQETQYF,TGTGCCAGCATCCCAGACAGAACCCAAGAGACCCAGTACTTC
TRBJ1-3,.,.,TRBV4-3,CASSQTQGSGNTIYF,TGCGCCAGCAGCCAAACCCAGGGCTCTGGAAACACCATATATTTT
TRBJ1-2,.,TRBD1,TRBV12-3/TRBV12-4,CASSPDRGRGYTF,TGTGCCAGCAGTCCGGACAGGGGACGGGGCTACACCTTC
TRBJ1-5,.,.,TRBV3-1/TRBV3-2,CASTKERF,TGTGCCAGCACCAAGGAGCGTTTT
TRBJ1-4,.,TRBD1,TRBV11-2,CASSLAQGGNEKLFF,TGTGCCAGCAGCTTAGCACAGGGGGGTAATGAAAAACTGTTTTTT
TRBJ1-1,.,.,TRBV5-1,CASSLGDTEAFF,TGCGCCAGCAGCTTAGGGGACACTGAAGCTTTCTTT
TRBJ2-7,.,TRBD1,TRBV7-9,CASSLGQGGNEQYF,TGTGCCAGCAGCCTGGGACAGGGAGGTAACGAGCAGTACTTC
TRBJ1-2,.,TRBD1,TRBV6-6,CASSYSGQGTHGYTF,TGTGCCAGCAGTTACTCGGGACAGGGTACCCATGGCTACACCTTC
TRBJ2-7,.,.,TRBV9,CASSPGTSALSYEQYF,TGTGCCAGCAGCCCCGGGACTTCCGCCCTCTCCTACGAGCAGTACTTC
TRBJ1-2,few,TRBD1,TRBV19,CASSMPQGIYGYTF,TGTGCCAGTAGTATGCCACAGGGGATCTATGGCTACACCTTC
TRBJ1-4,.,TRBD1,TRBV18,CASSPLQGGNEKLFF,TGTGCCAGCTCACCACTCCAGGGGGGTAATGAAAAACTGTTTTTT
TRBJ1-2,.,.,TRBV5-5,CASSLEGLGGYTF,TGTGCCAGCAGCTTGGAGGGGCTGGGTGGCTACACCTTC
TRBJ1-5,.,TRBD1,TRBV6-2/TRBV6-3,CASSFAGTGGFNQPQHF,TGTGCCAGCAGTTTCGCCGGGACAGGGGGCTTCAATCAGCCCCAGCATTTT
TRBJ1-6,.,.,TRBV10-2,CASSETTPREGYSPLHF,TGCGCCAGCAGTGAGACAACCCCCAGGGAGGGGTATTCACCCCTCCACTTT
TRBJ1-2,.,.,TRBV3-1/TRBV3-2,CASSQAGQVYGYTF,TGTGCCAGCAGCCAAGCTGGCCAGGTCTATGGCTACACCTTC
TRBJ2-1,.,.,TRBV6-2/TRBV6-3,CASSYSSNEQFF,TGTGCCAGCAGTTACTCGAGCAATGAGCAGTTCTTC
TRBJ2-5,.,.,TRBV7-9,CASTRGGTQYF,TGTGCCAGCACTCGAGGAGGGACCCAGTACTTC
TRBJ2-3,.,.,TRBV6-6,CASSRQEPSDTQYF,TGTGCCAGCAGCAGACAGGAACCTTCGGATACGCAGTATTTT
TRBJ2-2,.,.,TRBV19,CASRLQGGTGELFF,TGTGCCAGTAGATTGCAGGGAGGCACCGGGGAGCTGTTTTTT
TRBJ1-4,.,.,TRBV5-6,CASSRGESEKLFF,TGTGCCAGCAGCCGGGGGGAGAGTGAAAAACTGTTTTTT
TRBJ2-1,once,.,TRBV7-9,CASSSQIQGYNEQFF,TGTGCCAGCAGCTCACAGATTCAGGGCTACAATGAGCAGTTCTTC
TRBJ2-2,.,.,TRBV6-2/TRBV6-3,CASSYRETGELFF,TGTGCCAGCAGTTACAGGGAGACCGGGGAGCTGTTTTTT
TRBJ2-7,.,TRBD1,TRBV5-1,CASSLSGTGYEQYF,TGCGCCAGCAGCTTATCCGGGACAGGGTACGAGCAGTACTTC
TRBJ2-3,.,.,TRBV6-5,CASSLGTSTDTQYF,TGTGCCAGCAGCCTAGGGACTAGCACAGATACGCAGTATTTT
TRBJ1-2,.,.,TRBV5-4,CASSLDGGLYGYTF,TGTGCCAGCAGCTTGGACGGGGGACTCTATGGCTACACCTTC
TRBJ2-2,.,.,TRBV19,CASTSGYANTGELFF,TGTGCCAGTACCTCGGGATACGCGAACACCGGGGAGCTGTTTTTT
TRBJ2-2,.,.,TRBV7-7,CASSPDRNTGELFF,TGTGCCAGCAGCCCGGACAGGAACACCGGGGAGCTGTTTTTT
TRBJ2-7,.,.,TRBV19,CASRQGPRIGEQYF,TGTGCCAGTAGGCAGGGTCCTAGGATCGGCGAGCAGTACTTC
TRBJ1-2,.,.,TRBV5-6,CASSFLYANYGYTF,TGTGCCAGCAGCTTTCTCTACGCTAACTATGGCTACACCTTC
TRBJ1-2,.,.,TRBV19,CASNLQGVSMRYTF,TGTGCCAGTAACCTACAGGGAGTCTCTATGCGCTACACCTTC
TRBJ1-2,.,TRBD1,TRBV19,CASSSASRGLGYTF,TGTGCCAGTAGTTCCGCGAGCAGGGGGCTCGGCTACACCTTC
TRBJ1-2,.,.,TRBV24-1,CATSDPGQGVGYTF,TGTGCCACCAGTGACCCTGGACAAGGGGTTGGCTACACCTTC
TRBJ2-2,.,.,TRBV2,CASSTGRTGELFF,TGTGCCAGCAGCACAGGGAGAACCGGGGAGCTGTTTTTT
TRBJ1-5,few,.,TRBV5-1,CASSTGQSNQPQHF,TGCGCCAGCAGCACAGGACAGAGCAATCAGCCCCAGCATTTT
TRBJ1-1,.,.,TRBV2,CASSELRVANTEAFF,TGTGCCAGCAGTGAACTCCGGGTGGCGAACACTGAAGCTTTCTTT
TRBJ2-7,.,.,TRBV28,CASTNSYEQYF,TGTGCCAGCACCAACTCCTACGAGCAGTACTTC
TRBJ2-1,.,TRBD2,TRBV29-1,CSVEDGRENEQFF,TGCAGCGTTGAAGATGGGAGGGAGAATGAGCAGTTCTTC
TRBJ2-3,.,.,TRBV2,CASTEGLAGQYF,TGTGCCAGCACAGAGGGTTTGGCAGGGCAGTATTTT
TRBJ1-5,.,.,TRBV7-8,CASSLILNSNQPQHF,TGTGCCAGCAGCTTAATCCTTAATAGCAATCAGCCCCAGCATTTT
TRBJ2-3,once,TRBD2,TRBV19,CASSITGLAGGYTDTQYF,TGTGCCAGTAGTATTACGGGACTAGCGGGGGGGTACACAGATACGCAGTATTTT
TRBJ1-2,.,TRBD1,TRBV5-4,CASSFSPGQNYGYTF,TGTGCCAGCAGCTTCTCCCCGGGACAGAACTATGGCTACACCTTC
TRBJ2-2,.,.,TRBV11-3,CASSSPSPYTGELFF,TGTGCCAGCAGCTCCCCGAGCCCTTACACCGGGGAGCTGTTTTTT
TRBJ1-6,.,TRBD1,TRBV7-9,CASSQDRSTLHF,TGTGCCAGCAGCCAGGACAGGAGTACCCTCCACTTT